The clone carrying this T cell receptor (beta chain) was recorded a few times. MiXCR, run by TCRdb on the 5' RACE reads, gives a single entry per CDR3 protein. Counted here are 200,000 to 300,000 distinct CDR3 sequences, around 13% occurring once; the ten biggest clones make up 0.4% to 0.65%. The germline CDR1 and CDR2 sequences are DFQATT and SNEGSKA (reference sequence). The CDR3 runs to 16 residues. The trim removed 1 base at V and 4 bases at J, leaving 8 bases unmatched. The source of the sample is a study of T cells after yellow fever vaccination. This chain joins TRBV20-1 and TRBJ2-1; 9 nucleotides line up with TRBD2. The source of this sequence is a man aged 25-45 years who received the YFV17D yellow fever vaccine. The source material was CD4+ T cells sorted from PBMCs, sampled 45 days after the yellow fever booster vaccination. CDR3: CSARVPSGKGYNEQFF. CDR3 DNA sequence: TGCAGTGCTAGAGTGCCTAGCGGGAAGGGGTACAATGAGCAGTTCTTC.